This TCR beta chain was sequenced for a study of cytomegalovirus exposure and HLA in healthy donors. As for the study in general: Some 91 million unique TCRs from HLA-typed donors were held in an early release of data. Study-wide results and caveats: The authors enumerated under 200 TCR beta chains as linked to cytomegalovirus. Later analysis demonstrated an association between a missense DCLRE1C variant and TCR beta V- and J-gene trimming.

The CDR3 has 13 amino acids. Trimming took 5 bases from V and 5 from J, leaving 10 bases between them. CDR1 is PRHDT, CDR2 FYEKMQ, per germline (reference sequence). Points on this clone: No antigen is known for it.

With 60 Vbeta and 13 Jbeta primers, the PCR was carried out. Profiling relied on immunoSEQ multiplex PCR, and the TCRdb table lists in-frame clones only, not all of them. The table records about 150,000 clones, roughly 82% of them present only once. V is TRBV13 and J is TRBJ2-1, with D possibly TRBD1 on 5 matching bases. Sample: PBMCs. The sequence was obtained from a woman aged 50 to 60 in good health and CMV-seropositive. The CDR3 sequence is CASSLDSDNEQFF. CDR3 in DNA: TGTGCCAGCAGCCTCGACAGCGACAATGAGCAGTTCTTC.